The 2 T cell receptor beta chains below all came from one sample that was sequenced in a study of shared T cell receptors in the human thymus. Clones were read by immunoSEQ multiplex PCR, and TCRdb kept only the in-frame ones, dropping some. Here the sample spans hundreds of thousands of clones, roughly 94% being singletons. The sample comprised thymocytes. The receptors shown here come from a human donor.

V gene TRBV7-2 combines with J gene TRBJ1-1; D gene ambiguous. CDR3 length: 11 residues. The V end was cut by 8 bases, the J end by 0 bases, with 4 bases between. Germline V gives CDR1 SGHTA, CDR2 FQGNSA. CDR3 bases: TGTGCCAGCGGGGTGAACACTGAAGCTTTCTTT. Translating it yields CASGVNTEAFF.

The rearrangement links TRBV5-6 to TRBJ2-3, with D possibly matching TRBD2 (6 bases). CDR1 is SGHDT and CDR2 is YYEEEE in the germline V gene. The V end was cut by 1 base, the J end by 6 bases, with 24 bases between. The CDR3 is 18 amino acids. CDR3 nucleotides: TGTGCCAGCAGCTTGACCCAGTTACTCCGGGACTTCAAGGATACGCAGTATTTT. Encoded protein: CASSLTQLLRDFKDTQYF.